The 4 T cell receptor beta chains below come from one sample, sequenced in a study of T-cell reconstitution after alpha-beta-depleted transplantation in children. Preparation of the TCRbeta library used unique molecular identifiers. TCRdb re-called the PCR reads with MiXCR, one entry per CDR3 protein. Of about 980,000 distinct CDR3 sequences listed, around 30% are singletons. This material consisted of PBMCs, mostly from graft donor cells, taken 360 days after TCRalphabeta/CD19-depleted stem cell transplant. These TCRs come from a boy younger than two who had a stem cell transplant for SCID, so the T cells may come from the graft donor.

The genes are TRBV30 and TRBJ2-5; TRBD1 matches at 8 bases. Germline lookup yields CDR1 GTSNPN and CDR2 SVGIG (reference sequence). The V segment lost 5 bases and the J segment 1 base; nucleotides outside the gene matches: 6. This CDR3 comprises 14 residues. The CDR3 protein is CAWGAGQGQETQYF. Written as DNA, the CDR3 is TGTGCCTGGGGGGCCGGACAGGGCCAAGAGACCCAGTACTTC.

This chain links TRBV5-1 with TRBJ2-7, with D tentatively TRBD2 (5 bases). The CDR3 consists of 15 residues. The V end lost 4 bases, the J end lost 5 bases, and 19 bases lay between the germline ends. Germline V gene data show CDR1 as SGHRS and CDR2 as YFSETQ. The CDR3 nucleotides are TGCGCCAGCAGCGGAGGCCAGAGTAAGTTGCACGAGCAGTACTTC. Protein product: CASSGGQSKLHEQYF.

The rearrangement joins TRBV11-2 to TRBJ2-3; no reliable D call. CDR1 SGHAT and CDR2 FQNNGV come from the germline V gene. V dropped 0 bases and J dropped 1 base, with 14 bases sitting between them. The length of the CDR3 is 17 residues. CDR3 residues: CASSLDRAYSGTDTQYF. The CDR3 DNA reads TGTGCCAGCAGCTTAGATAGGGCGTATTCGGGCACAGATACGCAGTATTTT.

CDR3 nucleotides: TGTGCCAGCAGACCGGGACAGGGTAATGAAAAACTGTTTTTT. Its translation: CASRPGQGNEKLFF. V gene TRBV12-3 or TRBV12-4 combines with J gene TRBJ1-4; 9 nucleotides match TRBD1. The CDR3 length is 14 residues. The V segment lost 6 bases and the J segment 4 bases; nucleotides outside the gene matches: 3.